This T cell receptor beta chain was sequenced during a study of T-cell memory formation after mild COVID-19. CDR3 length equals 17 residues. Germline V gene data show CDR1 as SGHRS and CDR2 as YFSETQ. The J segment lost 8 bases and the V segment lost 3 bases, leaving 15 bases of the junction unmatched. TCRdb called the 5' RACE reads again in MiXCR, with one record for every CDR3 protein. Found here are 300,000 to 400,000 distinct CDR3 sequences, under 15% of them singletons; the top ten hold less than 25%. This clonotype was seen ten or more times. The gene calls are TRBV5-1 and TRBJ2-1, with 9 nucleotides matching TRBD1. The specimen was PBMCs or a T cell subset sorted from them (not recorded which). This TCR was sampled from a man younger than 30 who had mild COVID-19 (a few samples of this study predate the infection). Cell type and time point are not known. The CDR3 bases are TGCGCCAGCAGCTCGGGACAGGGTCGGCGGGGGTTGTATGAGCAGTTCTTC. This translates into CASSSGQGRRGLYEQFF. Full variable domain (remainder filled in from reference TRBV5-1 and TRBJ2-1): KAGVTQTPRYLIKTRGQQVTLSCSPISGHRSVSWYQQTPGQGLQFLFEYFSETQRNKGNFPGRFSGRQFSNSRSEMNVSTLELGDSALYLCASSSGQGRRGLYEQFFGPGTRLTVL.